The rows below give T cell receptor beta chains drawn from one sample of a study of control samples from healthy donors and cancer patients. Assay used: immunoSEQ multiplex PCR; TCRdb lists only in-frame clones, some missing. Here the sample spans about 82,000 clones, just under 95% being singletons. Sequencing was performed on blood. The receptors were sampled from a woman aged 18-29 years in good health. Each CDR3 is given with its conserved first and last residue. D genes are given only for firm matches. Size tells how often a clone was seen (once, few, many) or the class of an expanded clone, and some rows leave it out.

clone_size	v_call	j_call	d_call	cdr3_nt	cdr3_aa
-	TRBV12-3/TRBV12-4	TRBJ2-2	-	TGTGCCAGCACGGACCCCGGAATCGGGGAGCTGTTTTTT	CASTDPGIGELFF
-	TRBV4-3	TRBJ2-2	-	TGCGCCAGCAGCCAATCCCCGGGACCTACGAACACCGGGGAGCTGTTTTTT	CASSQSPGPTNTGELFF
once	TRBV19	TRBJ1-1	-	TGTGCCAGTAGTATAAGCACGGCGGGGAACACTGAAGCTTTCTTT	CASSISTAGNTEAFF
-	TRBV7-3	TRBJ2-3	-	TGTGCCAGCAGCTTAACAGAGTCTAGCACAGATACGCAGTATTTT	CASSLTESSTDTQYF
once	TRBV6-1	TRBJ2-3	-	TGTGCCAGCAGTGATGGTTTCGGGGGCTTTGCAGATACGCAGTATTTT	CASSDGFGGFADTQYF
-	TRBV6-1	TRBJ1-3	-	TGTGCCAGCAGTGAAGGGTTCTCTGGAAACACCATATATTTT	CASSEGFSGNTIYF
-	TRBV27	TRBJ2-6	TRBD2	TGTGCCAGCAGTCTATCTGGGAGGGCTGGGGCCAACGTCCTGACTTTC	CASSLSGRAGANVLTF
-	TRBV19	TRBJ2-7	TRBD1	TGTGCCAGTAGTAACCCGGGACAGGGGACCTACGAGCAGTACTTC	CASSNPGQGTYEQYF
-	TRBV11-2	TRBJ1-5	-	TGTGCCAGCAGCTTGGGGGCAGGGTATAGCAATCAGCCCCAGCATTTT	CASSLGAGYSNQPQHF
-	TRBV14	TRBJ2-5	-	TGTGCCAGCAGCCAAGTAAAGTGGACCCAGTACTTC	CASSQVKWTQYF
-	TRBV6-5	TRBJ2-7	-	TGTGCCAGCAGACAGGGTTCCGAGCAGTACTTC	CASRQGSEQYF
-	TRBV28	TRBJ2-1	-	TGTGCCACGACCCCCCTGGCAGTGTCATACAATGAGCAGTTCTTC	CATTPLAVSYNEQFF
-	TRBV4-1	TRBJ2-1	-	TGCGCCAGCAGCCAAGAAAGGTTCACCTACAATGAGCAGTTCTTC	CASSQERFTYNEQFF
-	TRBV7-2	TRBJ1-2	TRBD1	TGTGCCAGCAGCCACCCCCGGACAGGGGGGGGCATCTACTATGGCTACACCTTC	CASSHPRTGGGIYYGYTF
-	TRBV6-5	TRBJ1-5	-	TGTGCCAGCACACCCGGTGGTACTGGTGGGCAGCCCCAGCATTTT	CASTPGGTGGQPQHF
-	TRBV29-1	TRBJ1-4	-	TGCAGCGTTGAAGATCTTGGGGGAAAACTGTTTTTT	CSVEDLGGKLFF
-	TRBV25-1	TRBJ2-3	-	TGTGCCAGCAGTGAATTCGGCACAGATACGCAGTATTTT	CASSEFGTDTQYF
-	TRBV18	TRBJ2-1	TRBD1	TGTGCCAGCTCACCGTCGACAGGGGCGGCCAATGAGCAGTTCTTC	CASSPSTGAANEQFF
-	TRBV7-6	TRBJ2-1	TRBD2	TGTGCCAGCAGCATCATTACGCAGGGCGGGGGGTACAATGAGCAGTTCTTC	CASSIITQGGGYNEQFF
-	TRBV18	TRBJ2-6	TRBD2	TGTGCCAGCTCACCAAAAGGACTAGCGGGGGTTCTGGGTCCTGGGGCCAACGTCCTGACTTTC	CASSPKGLAGVLGPGANVLTF
-	TRBV28	TRBJ1-1	-	TGTGCCAGCAGTATCCGCCAGGGGCTGAACACTGAAGCTTTCTTT	CASSIRQGLNTEAFF
-	TRBV11-3	TRBJ2-5	-	TGTGCCAGCAGCCGTTCTACCGGGCAAGAGACCCAGTACTTC	CASSRSTGQETQYF
-	TRBV12-3/TRBV12-4	TRBJ1-1	-	TGTGCCAGCAGTTTAGGGGGGCACACTGAAGCTTTCTTT	CASSLGGHTEAFF
-	TRBV11-2	TRBJ2-7	-	TGTGCCAGCAGCTTAGTGGCAAAAACCTACGAGCAGTACTTC	CASSLVAKTYEQYF
-	TRBV4-2	TRBJ1-6	-	TGTGCCAGCAGCCAAGGGGCAGGGGATAGTAGTTCACCCCTCCACTTT	CASSQGAGDSSSPLHF
-	TRBV18	TRBJ1-3	TRBD1	TGTGCCAGCTCACCTATACAGGGGACCGACTCTGGAAACACCATATATTTT	CASSPIQGTDSGNTIYF
-	TRBV28	TRBJ1-5	-	TGTGCCAGCTACCCGGGGGGGAATAGCAATCAGCCCCAGCATTTT	CASYPGGNSNQPQHF
-	TRBV6-7	TRBJ1-2	-	TGTGCCAGCAGAGAACCACGAGGGAACGGGCCGTTCCACTTCCTTAACTATGGCTACACCTTC	CASREPRGNGPFHFLNYGYTF
-	TRBV23-1	TRBJ2-7	-	TGCGCCGGGCCAGGGGCCTCAACTACCTACGAGCAGTACTTC	CAGPGASTTYEQYF
-	TRBV14	TRBJ1-3	-	TGTGCCAGCAGCCGTTCTTTCAAGCATCCGGCCTCTGGAAACACCATATATTTT	CASSRSFKHPASGNTIYF